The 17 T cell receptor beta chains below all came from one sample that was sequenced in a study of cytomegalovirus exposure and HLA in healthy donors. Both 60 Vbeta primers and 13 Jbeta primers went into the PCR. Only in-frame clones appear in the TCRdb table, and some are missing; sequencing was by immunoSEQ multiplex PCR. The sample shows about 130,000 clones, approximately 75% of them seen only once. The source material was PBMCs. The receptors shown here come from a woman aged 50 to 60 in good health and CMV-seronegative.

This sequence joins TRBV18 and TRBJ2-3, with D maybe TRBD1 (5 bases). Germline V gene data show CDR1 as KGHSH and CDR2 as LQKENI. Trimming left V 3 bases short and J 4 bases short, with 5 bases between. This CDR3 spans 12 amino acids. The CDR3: CASSPTADTQYF. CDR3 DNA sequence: TGTGCCAGCTCACCGACAGCAGATACGCAGTATTTT.

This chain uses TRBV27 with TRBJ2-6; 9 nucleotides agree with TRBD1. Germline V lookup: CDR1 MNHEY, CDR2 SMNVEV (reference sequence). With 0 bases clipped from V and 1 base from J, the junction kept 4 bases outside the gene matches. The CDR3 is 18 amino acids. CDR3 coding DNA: TGTGCCAGCAGTTTATCGAGGGGACAGGGTTCTGGGGCCAACGTCCTGACTTTC. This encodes CASSLSRGQGSGANVLTF.

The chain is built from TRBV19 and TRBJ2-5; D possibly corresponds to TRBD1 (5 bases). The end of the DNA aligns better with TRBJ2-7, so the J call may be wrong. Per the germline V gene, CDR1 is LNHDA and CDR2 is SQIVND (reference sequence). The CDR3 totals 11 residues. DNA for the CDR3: TGTGCCAGTAGTCAGGGTTCCGAGCAGTACTTC. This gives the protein CASSQGSEQYF.

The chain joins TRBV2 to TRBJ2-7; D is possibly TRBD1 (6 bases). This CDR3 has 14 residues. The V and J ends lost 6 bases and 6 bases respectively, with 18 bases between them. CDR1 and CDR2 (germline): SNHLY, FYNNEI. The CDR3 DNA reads TGTGCCAGCAGATCAGGGATGGGGGCCGGCGAGCAGTACTTC. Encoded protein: CASRSGMGAGEQYF.

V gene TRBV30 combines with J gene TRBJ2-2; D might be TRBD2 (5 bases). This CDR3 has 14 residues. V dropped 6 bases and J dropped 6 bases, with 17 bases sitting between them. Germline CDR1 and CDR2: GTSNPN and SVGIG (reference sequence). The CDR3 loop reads CACRPGFGSGELFF. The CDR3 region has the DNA TGTGCCTGCCGACCGGGGTTCGGGTCCGGGGAGCTGTTTTTT.

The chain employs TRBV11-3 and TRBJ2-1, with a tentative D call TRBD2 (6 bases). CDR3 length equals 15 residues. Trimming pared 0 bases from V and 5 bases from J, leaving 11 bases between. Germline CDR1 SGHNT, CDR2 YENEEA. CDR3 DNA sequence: TGTGCCAGCAGCTTAGAAGGGGACTCAAACAATGAGCAGTTCTTC. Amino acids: CASSLEGDSNNEQFF.

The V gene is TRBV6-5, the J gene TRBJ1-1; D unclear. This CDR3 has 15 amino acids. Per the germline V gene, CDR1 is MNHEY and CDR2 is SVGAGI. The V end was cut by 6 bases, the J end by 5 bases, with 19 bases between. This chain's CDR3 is CASRDTTRGGTEAFF. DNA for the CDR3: TGTGCCAGCAGAGACACCACCCGGGGTGGGACTGAAGCTTTCTTT.

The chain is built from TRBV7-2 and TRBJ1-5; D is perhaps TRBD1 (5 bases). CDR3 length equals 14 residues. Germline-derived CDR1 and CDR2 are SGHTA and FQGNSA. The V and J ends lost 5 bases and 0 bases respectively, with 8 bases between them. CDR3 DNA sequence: TGTGCCAGCAGCCCGACAGTTAGCAATCAGCCCCAGCATTTT. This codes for CASSPTVSNQPQHF.

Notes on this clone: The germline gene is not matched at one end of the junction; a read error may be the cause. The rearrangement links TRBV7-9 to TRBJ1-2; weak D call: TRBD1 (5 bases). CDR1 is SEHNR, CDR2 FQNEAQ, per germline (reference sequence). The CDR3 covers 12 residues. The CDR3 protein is CSSSRTSYGYTF. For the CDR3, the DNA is TGTTCCAGCAGCCGGACATCGTATGGCTACACCTTC.

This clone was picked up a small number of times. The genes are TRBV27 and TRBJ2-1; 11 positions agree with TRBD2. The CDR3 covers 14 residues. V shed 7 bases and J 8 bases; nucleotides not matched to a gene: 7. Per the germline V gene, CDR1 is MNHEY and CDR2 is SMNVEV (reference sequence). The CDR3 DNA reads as TGTGCCAGCAATGTAGCGGGAGGGGGCTATGAGCAGTTCTTC. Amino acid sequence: CASNVAGGGYEQFF.

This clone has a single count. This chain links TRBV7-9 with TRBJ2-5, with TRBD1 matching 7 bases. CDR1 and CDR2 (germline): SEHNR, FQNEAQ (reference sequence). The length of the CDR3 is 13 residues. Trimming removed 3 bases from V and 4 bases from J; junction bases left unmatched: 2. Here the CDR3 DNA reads TGTGCCAGCAGCTTCACAGGGGTAGAGACCCAGTACTTC. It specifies CASSFTGVETQYF.

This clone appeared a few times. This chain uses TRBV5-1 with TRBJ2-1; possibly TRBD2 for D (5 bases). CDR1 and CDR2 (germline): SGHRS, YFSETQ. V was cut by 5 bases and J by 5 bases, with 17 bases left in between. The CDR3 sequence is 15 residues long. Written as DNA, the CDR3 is TGCGCCAGCAGTTTTCTAGACCGGGGTCACAATGAGCAGTTCTTC. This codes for CASSFLDRGHNEQFF.

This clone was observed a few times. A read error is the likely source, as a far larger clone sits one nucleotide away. CDR3 in amino acids: CASNFWYGGFGEQYF. CDR3 DNA sequence: TGCGCCAGCAACTTCTGGTATGGGGGGTTTGGCGAGCAGTACTTC. V usage is TRBV5-1 and J usage is TRBJ2-7, with D possibly matching TRBD2 (6 bases). Germline loops: CDR1 SGHRS, CDR2 YFSETQ. V was pared by 6 bases and J by 6 bases, with 22 bases between. The length of the CDR3 is 15 residues. Combining the CDR3 with reference TRBV5-1 and TRBJ2-7 gives the whole variable domain KAGVTQTPRYLIKTRGQQVTLSCSPISGHRSVSWYQQTPGQGLQFLFEYFSETQRNKGNFPGRFSGRQFSNSRSEMNVSTLELGDSALYLCASNFWYGGFGEQYFGPGTRLTVT.

The CDR3 sequence: CASSGSGISTDTQYF. The CDR3 DNA reads as TGTGCCAGCAGCGGTAGCGGAATTAGCACAGATACGCAGTATTTT. The genes are TRBV9 and TRBJ2-3; tentatively, D is TRBD2 (6 bases). The length of the CDR3 is 15 residues. The germline V gene has CDR1 SGDLS and CDR2 YYNGEE. V was shortened by 3 bases and J by 0 bases, with 11 bases between the two germline ends. The full variable domain, rest sourced from reference TRBV9 and TRBJ2-3, is DSGVTQTPKHLITATGQRVTLRCSPRSGDLSVYWYQQSLDQGLQFLIQYYNGEERAKGNILERFSAQQFPDLHSELNLSSLELGDSALYFCASSGSGISTDTQYFGPGTRLTVL.

The CDR3 here is CASSQGLAVYNEQFF. The CDR3 DNA is TGCGCCAGCAGCCAAGGGCTAGCGGTCTACAATGAGCAGTTCTTC. V gene TRBV4-3 combines with J gene TRBJ2-1; 7 bases line up with TRBD2. The CDR3 has 15 amino acids. The J segment lost 3 bases and the V segment lost 1 base, leaving 3 bases of the junction unmatched. Germline values: CDR1 LGHNA, CDR2 YSLEER.

This chain's CDR3 is CASRTLAGGANTGELFF. The CDR3 bases are TGTGCCAGTAGGACGTTAGCGGGAGGCGCGAACACCGGGGAGCTGTTTTTT. The chain couples TRBV19 to TRBJ2-2; 10 bases map to TRBD2. The CDR3 totals 17 residues. Germline V gene lookup returns CDR1 LNHDA and CDR2 SQIVND (reference sequence). V lost 6 bases, J lost 0 bases, and 7 bases stayed unmatched.

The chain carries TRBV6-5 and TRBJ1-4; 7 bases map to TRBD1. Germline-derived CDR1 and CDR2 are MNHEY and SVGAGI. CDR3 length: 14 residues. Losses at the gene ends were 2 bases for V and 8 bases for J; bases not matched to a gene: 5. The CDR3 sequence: CASSYGRGEEKLFF. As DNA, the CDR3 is TGTGCCAGCAGTTACGGCAGGGGGGAGGAAAAACTGTTTTTT.